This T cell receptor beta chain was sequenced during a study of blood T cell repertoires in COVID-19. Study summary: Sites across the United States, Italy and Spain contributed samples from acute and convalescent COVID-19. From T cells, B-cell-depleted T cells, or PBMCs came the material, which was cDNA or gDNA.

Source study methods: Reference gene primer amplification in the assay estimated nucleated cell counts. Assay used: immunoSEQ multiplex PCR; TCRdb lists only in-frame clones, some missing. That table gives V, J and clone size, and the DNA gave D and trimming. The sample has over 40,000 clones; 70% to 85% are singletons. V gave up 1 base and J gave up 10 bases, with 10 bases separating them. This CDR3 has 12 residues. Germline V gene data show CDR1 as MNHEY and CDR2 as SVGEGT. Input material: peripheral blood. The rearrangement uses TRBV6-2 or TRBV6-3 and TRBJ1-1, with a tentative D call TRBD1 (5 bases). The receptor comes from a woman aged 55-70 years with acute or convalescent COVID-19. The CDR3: CASSYWWGAAFF. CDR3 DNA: TGTGCCAGCAGTTACTGGTGGGGCGCAGCTTTCTTT.